The 11 T cell receptor beta chains below all came from one sample that was sequenced in a study of shared clonotypes between healthy human individuals. Generated by immunoSEQ multiplex PCR, the TCRdb table keeps only in-frame clones and is missing some. The sample shows about 2 million clones, roughly 94% of them seen only once. The sequenced sample consisted of naive CD4+ T cells sorted from blood. Specified subset: CD45RA+ positively selected. The receptors come from a man younger than 35 in good health.

The V and J genes are TRBV10-3 and TRBJ2-7; no reliable D call. Between the trimmed V and J ends, which lost 10 bases and 2 bases, there was a span of 15 bases. The CDR3 has 13 residues. Germline V gives CDR1 ENHRY, CDR2 SYGVKD. CDR3 residues: CATGQQAPYEQYF. As DNA, the CDR3 is TGTGCCACCGGGCAGCAGGCTCCCTACGAGCAGTACTTC.

The chain links TRBV6-1 to TRBJ2-1, with 7 bases that match TRBD2. This CDR3 has 15 residues. Trimming took 8 bases from V and 3 from J; bases not matched to a gene: 10. Germline-derived CDR1 and CDR2 are MNHNS and SASEGT. CDR3 DNA: TGTGCCAGCTCCATCGGGGGGAACTACTACAATGAGCAGTTCTTC. Amino acid sequence: CASSIGGNYYNEQFF.

This chain uses TRBV27 with TRBJ2-2; 11 bases are shared with TRBD1. Germline CDR1 is MNHEY and CDR2 is SMNVEV (reference sequence). The CDR3 length is 16 residues. The trim removed 4 bases at V and 4 bases at J, leaving 5 bases unmatched. DNA of the CDR3: TGTGCCAGCAGTTCTCCCGGGACAGGGGGCACCGGGGAGCTGTTTTTT. Its protein product is CASSSPGTGGTGELFF.

The chain couples TRBV28 to TRBJ1-5, with D maybe TRBD1 (6 bases). Per the germline V gene, CDR1 is MDHEN and CDR2 is SYDVKM. V lost 4 bases, J lost 3 bases, and 10 bases lay in between. CDR3 length: 14 amino acids. The CDR3, as DNA: TGTGCCAGCAGTTCACAGGGCCCCAATCAGCCCCAGCATTTT. Translated: CASSSQGPNQPQHF.

CDR3 DNA: TGTGCCAGCACCTCAGGCTCCGAGCAGTACTTC. It specifies CASTSGSEQYF. This chain connects TRBV2 to TRBJ2-7; no firm D call. Germline V gene lookup returns CDR1 SNHLY and CDR2 FYNNEI. This CDR3 has 11 amino acids. Trimming removed 7 bases from V and 6 bases from J, with 10 bases in between.

This chain links TRBV6-7 with TRBJ2-5; 12 nucleotides agree with TRBD2. TRBV6-7 is an open reading frame, and its role is uncertain. The CDR3 extends over 16 amino acids. The J segment lost 2 bases and the V segment lost 5 bases, leaving 6 bases of the junction unmatched. Here the CDR3 DNA reads TGTGCCAGCAGTAACTTCGGACTAGCGGGACAAGAGACCCAGTACTTC. It is translated as CASSNFGLAGQETQYF.

DNA for the CDR3: TGTGCCAGCAGCTTTACGGGAACTGAAGCTTTCTTT. This gives the protein CASSFTGTEAFF. The V gene is TRBV11-2, the J gene TRBJ1-1, with unresolved D. This CDR3 contains 12 residues. Germline CDR1 and CDR2: SGHAT and FQNNGV. Trimming left V 3 bases short and J 5 bases short, with 7 bases between.

The chain links TRBV6-1 to TRBJ1-6, with D possibly matching TRBD1 (5 bases). The germline V gene has CDR1 MNHNS and CDR2 SASEGT. The CDR3 totals 18 residues. Trimming shortened V by 2 bases and J by 7 bases, and 21 bases separated the two germline ends. The CDR3 DNA reads TGTGCCAGCAGTGAAAGTAGTATCAGGGCCACGGCGAATTCACCCCTCCACTTT. It codes for CASSESSIRATANSPLHF.

The V and J genes are TRBV30 and TRBJ2-1; 10 bases fit TRBD1. The junction had 6 bases not matched to a gene; V was cut back by 2 bases and J by 8 bases. CDR3 size: 14 residues. Germline V lookup: CDR1 GTSNPN, CDR2 SVGIG (reference sequence). The CDR3 DNA follows: TGTGCCTGGAGTCGAGGGACAGGGGTCGATGAGCAGTTCTTC. Encoded protein: CAWSRGTGVDEQFF.

The CDR3 sequence: CASSGTGAHNEQFF. CDR3 nucleotide sequence: TGCGCCAGCAGCGGGACAGGGGCCCACAATGAGCAGTTCTTC. The chain employs TRBV5-1 and TRBJ2-1; 10 bases map to TRBD1. The trim removed 4 bases at V and 5 bases at J, leaving 3 bases unmatched. The CDR3 totals 14 residues. The germline V gene encodes CDR1 SGHRS and CDR2 YFSETQ.

Notes on this clone: Within the sample, other DNA sequences also encode this same CDR3. This chain uses TRBV5-1 with TRBJ2-3; a possible D gene is TRBD1 (7 bases). Germline V lookup: CDR1 SGHRS, CDR2 YFSETQ. V was cut by 2 bases and J by 3 bases, with 13 bases left in between. There are 15 residues in the CDR3. The CDR3 protein is CASSLVTGRTDTQYF. The CDR3 DNA reads TGCGCCAGCAGCTTAGTGACAGGGAGGACAGATACGCAGTATTTT.